This record looks at one T cell receptor (beta chain) sequence and its context. CDR1 and CDR2 (germline): SGHAT, FQNNGV. CDR3 length: 15 residues. V dropped 5 bases and J dropped 10; count of bases not matched to a gene: 10. The data derive from a study of blood T cell repertoires in COVID-19. Study at large: The United States, Italy and Spain supplied acute and convalescent COVID-19 samples.

Original analysis: Counts of nucleated cells, estimated from reference gene primer amplification, were obtained. The data were produced by immunoSEQ multiplex PCR, yet TCRdb's version contains in-frame clones alone and is incomplete. V and J calls and clone size come straight from that table; D and trimming were deduced from the DNA. This sample carries hundreds of thousands of clones, around 87% of them seen once, and the ten largest clones take 2.3%. This sequence joins TRBV11-2 and TRBJ1-6; 8 nucleotides match TRBD1. The TCR originated in a woman aged 55-70 years with COVID-19, enrolled during active disease. Sequencing was performed on peripheral blood. CDR3 sequence: CASSLLDRDGSPLHF. The CDR3 nucleotides read TGTGCCAGCAGCCTACTGGACAGGGATGGCTCACCCCTCCACTTT.